A single sample gave rise to the 9 T cell receptor beta chains below, sequenced in a study of low-dose radiotherapy and immunotherapy resistance in tumors. Time point defined: after trial treatment. Treatment meaning: LDRT plus nivolumab, ipilimumab, low-dose cyclophosphamide and aspirin (RACIN trial). TRAV- and TRBV-specific primers primed first-strand cDNA, covering alpha and beta chains. Amplification of TCRs used a constant-region primer and V-primer adapter for about 19 PCR cycles. TCRdb ran MiXCR on the reads and lists one entry per CDR3 protein. The sample holds about 39,000 distinct CDR3 sequences; around 20% are singletons and the top ten take approximately 8.3%. The source material was PBMCs, sampled after low-dose radiotherapy plus immunotherapy. Source of these receptors: a female donor with ovarian cancer.

On this clonotype: Only one base separates this from a far larger clonotype, so it likely reflects a read error. The chain recombines TRBV9 with TRBJ2-5, with TRBD2 matching 8 bases. The germline gives CDR1 SGDLS, CDR2 YYNGEE. CDR3 length: 14 amino acids. V gave up 0 bases and J gave up 11 bases; unmatched junction bases: 9. DNA of the CDR3: TGTGCCAGCAGCGTAGCCGGGGGGGCCAGGGAGCAGTACTTC. Translating gives CASSVAGGAREQYF.

This clonotype was counted at least ten times. V gene TRBV11-2 combines with J gene TRBJ2-7; no clear D. Germline V gives CDR1 SGHAT, CDR2 FQNNGV. Deletions cut 2 bases from V and 1 base from J, with 12 bases between. CDR3 length equals 15 residues. CDR3 sequence: CASSLRLGVSYEQYF. The CDR3, as DNA: TGTGCCAGCAGCTTAAGGCTGGGCGTTTCCTACGAGCAGTACTTC.

As concerns this clonotype: This likely came from a read error, as a far larger clone is one base away. The chain couples TRBV10-3 to TRBJ2-7; 7 nucleotides agree with TRBD1. The CDR3 has 15 residues. J gave up 7 bases and V 6 bases, and 15 bases lay outside the gene matches. Germline CDR1 and CDR2: ENHRY and SYGVKD. The CDR3, as DNA: TGTGCCATCAGGGATCCGGGACAGTCGCAGGGTGAGCAGTACTTC. Protein sequence: CAIRDPGQSQGEQYF.

This chain connects TRBV12-3 or TRBV12-4 to TRBJ1-6, with no clear D. V was cut by 1 base and J by 7 bases, with 8 bases left in between. This CDR3 contains 14 residues. CDR3 residues: CASSLGGGNSPLHF. The DNA for the CDR3 is TGTGCCAGCAGTTTAGGGGGAGGGAATTCACCCCTCCACTTT.

This clonotype was counted ten times or more. The chain employs TRBV27 and TRBJ2-7; tentatively, D is TRBD1 or TRBD2 (5 bases each). Per the germline V gene, CDR1 is MNHEY and CDR2 is SMNVEV (reference sequence). The CDR3 loop spans 15 amino acids. Trimming cost V 3 bases and J 3 bases, with 15 bases left between them. The CDR3 DNA sequence: TGTGCCAGCAGTTTGGGCCCGGGACGCATCTACGAGCAGTACTTC. Translating it yields CASSLGPGRIYEQYF.

This clonotype occurred many times. The V gene is TRBV9, the J gene TRBJ2-3, with TRBD2 matching 12 bases. The CDR3 is 15 amino acids. V lost 3 bases and J lost 4; bases outside the gene matches: 3. Germline V gene sequence: CDR1 SGDLS, CDR2 YYNGEE. The CDR3 loop is CASSASGGAADTQYF. In nucleotides, the CDR3 is TGTGCCAGCAGCGCTAGCGGGGGGGCCGCAGATACGCAGTATTTT.

The chain carries TRBV12-3 or TRBV12-4 and TRBJ2-1; D perhaps matches TRBD2 (6 bases). The CDR3 loop spans 17 amino acids. V gave up 2 bases and J gave up 4 bases, with 18 bases separating them. In nucleotides, the CDR3 is TGTGCCAGCAGTTTAATCAGCGGGTCGCCCCCTTACAATGAGCAGTTCTTC. Translated: CASSLISGSPPYNEQFF.

This chain uses TRBV12-3 or TRBV12-4 with TRBJ1-2; D not resolved. CDR3 length: 12 residues. Trimming stripped 4 bases from V and 2 bases from J, with 5 bases between. CDR3 residues: CASSWINYGYTF. The DNA of the CDR3 is TGTGCCAGCAGTTGGATCAACTATGGCTACACCTTC.

In its sample, this clonotype was seen many times. This chain connects TRBV10-3 to TRBJ2-7, with D possibly being TRBD2 (6 bases). Trimming cost V 10 bases and J 3 bases, with 13 bases left between them. This CDR3 is built from 12 residues. Looked up from germline, CDR1 is ENHRY and CDR2 is SYGVKD. CDR3 bases: TGTGCCACCACGCGGGACCACTACGAGCAGTACTTC. This codes for CATTRDHYEQYF.